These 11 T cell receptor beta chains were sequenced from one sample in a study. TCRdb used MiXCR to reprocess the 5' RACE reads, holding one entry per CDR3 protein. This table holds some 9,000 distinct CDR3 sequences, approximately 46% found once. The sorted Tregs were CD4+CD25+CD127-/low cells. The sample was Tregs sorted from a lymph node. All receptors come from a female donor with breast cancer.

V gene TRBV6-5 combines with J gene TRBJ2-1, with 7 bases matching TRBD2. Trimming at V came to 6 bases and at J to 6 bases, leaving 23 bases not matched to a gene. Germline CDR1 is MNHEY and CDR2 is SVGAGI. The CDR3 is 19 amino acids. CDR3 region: CASSLTSLADDYPFNEQFF. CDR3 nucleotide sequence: TGTGCCAGCAGCCTTACCTCGCTAGCGGATGACTATCCGTTCAATGAGCAGTTCTTC.

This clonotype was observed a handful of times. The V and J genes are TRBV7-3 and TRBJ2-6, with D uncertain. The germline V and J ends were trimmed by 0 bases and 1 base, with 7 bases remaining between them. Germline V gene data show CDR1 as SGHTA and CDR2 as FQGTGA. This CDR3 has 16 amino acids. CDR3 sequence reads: CASSLTLISGANVLTF. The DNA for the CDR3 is TGTGCCAGCAGCTTAACGCTCATATCTGGGGCCAACGTCCTGACTTTC. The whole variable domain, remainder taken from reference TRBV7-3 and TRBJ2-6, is GAGVSQTPSNKVTEKGKYVELRCDPISGHTALYWYRQSLGQGPEFLIYFQGTGAADDSGLPNDRFFAVRPEGSVSTLKIQRTERGDSAVYLCASSLTLISGANVLTFGAGSRLTVL.

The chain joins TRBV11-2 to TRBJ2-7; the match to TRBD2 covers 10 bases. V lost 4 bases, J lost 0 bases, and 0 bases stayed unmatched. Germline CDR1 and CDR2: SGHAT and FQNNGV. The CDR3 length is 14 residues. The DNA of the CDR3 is TGTGCCAGCAGCTCTAGCGGGAGCTCCTACGAGCAGTACTTC. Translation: CASSSSGSSYEQYF.

As DNA, the CDR3 is TGCGCCAGCAGCTTGGACGCGACAGGGGTTAAGTCGACCGGGGAGCTGTTTTTT. It translates to CASSLDATGVKSTGELFF. This rearrangement joins TRBV5-1 to TRBJ2-2; 8 bases fit TRBD1. Trimming removed 0 bases from V and 5 bases from J; junction bases left unmatched: 12. This CDR3 is 18 amino acids long. Germline assignment: CDR1 SGHRS and CDR2 YFSETQ.

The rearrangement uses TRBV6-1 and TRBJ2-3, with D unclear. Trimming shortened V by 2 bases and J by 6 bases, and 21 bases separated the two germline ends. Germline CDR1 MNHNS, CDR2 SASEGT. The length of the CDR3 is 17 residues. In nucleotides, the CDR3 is TGTGCCAGCAGTGAATTGGTTCTGGTGGGGTTTTTGGATACGCAGTATTTT. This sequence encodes CASSELVLVGFLDTQYF.

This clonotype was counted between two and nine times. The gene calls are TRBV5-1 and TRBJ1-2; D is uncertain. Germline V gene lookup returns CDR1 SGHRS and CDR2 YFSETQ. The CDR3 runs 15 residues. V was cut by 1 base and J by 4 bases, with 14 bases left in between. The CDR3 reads CASSLSPGLFYGYTF. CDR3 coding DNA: TGCGCCAGCAGCTTGAGTCCAGGTCTCTTCTATGGCTACACCTTC.

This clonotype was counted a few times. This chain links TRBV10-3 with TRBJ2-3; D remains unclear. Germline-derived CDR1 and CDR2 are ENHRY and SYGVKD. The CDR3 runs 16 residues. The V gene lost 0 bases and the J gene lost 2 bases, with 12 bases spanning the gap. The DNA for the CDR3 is TGTGCCATCAGTGAGTCGATGTTGGGCGCCACAGATACGCAGTATTTT. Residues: CAISESMLGATDTQYF.

The CDR3 sequence is CASRIGGAYEQYF. CDR3 sequence (DNA): TGCGCCAGCAGGATTGGGGGTGCCTACGAGCAGTACTTC. The gene calls are TRBV5-1 and TRBJ2-7; D tentatively fits TRBD1 or TRBD2 (5 bases each). The germline CDR1 and CDR2 sequences are SGHRS and YFSETQ. This CDR3 comprises 13 residues. Trimming took off 5 bases at V and 2 bases at J, with 11 bases between the two ends.

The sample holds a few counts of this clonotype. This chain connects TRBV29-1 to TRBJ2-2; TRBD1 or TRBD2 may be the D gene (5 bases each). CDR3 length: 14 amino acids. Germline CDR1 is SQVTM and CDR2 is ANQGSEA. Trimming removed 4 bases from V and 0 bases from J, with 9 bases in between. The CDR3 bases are TGCAGCGTTGTTTGGGGGACGAACACCGGGGAGCTGTTTTTT. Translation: CSVVWGTNTGELFF.

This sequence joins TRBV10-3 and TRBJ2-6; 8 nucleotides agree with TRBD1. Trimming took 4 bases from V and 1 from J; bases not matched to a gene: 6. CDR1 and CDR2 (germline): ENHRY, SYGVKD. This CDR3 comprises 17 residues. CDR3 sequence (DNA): TGTGCCATCAGTGGGGGGGACAGGATGTCTGGGGCCAACGTCCTGACTTTC. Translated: CAISGGDRMSGANVLTF.

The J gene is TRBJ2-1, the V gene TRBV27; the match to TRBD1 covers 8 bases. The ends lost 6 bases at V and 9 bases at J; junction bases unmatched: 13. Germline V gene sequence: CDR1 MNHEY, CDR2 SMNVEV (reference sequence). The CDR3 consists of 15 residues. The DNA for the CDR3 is TGTGCCAGCAGAATAACGACAGGGGATTTTTTTGAGCAGTTCTTC. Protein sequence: CASRITTGDFFEQFF.